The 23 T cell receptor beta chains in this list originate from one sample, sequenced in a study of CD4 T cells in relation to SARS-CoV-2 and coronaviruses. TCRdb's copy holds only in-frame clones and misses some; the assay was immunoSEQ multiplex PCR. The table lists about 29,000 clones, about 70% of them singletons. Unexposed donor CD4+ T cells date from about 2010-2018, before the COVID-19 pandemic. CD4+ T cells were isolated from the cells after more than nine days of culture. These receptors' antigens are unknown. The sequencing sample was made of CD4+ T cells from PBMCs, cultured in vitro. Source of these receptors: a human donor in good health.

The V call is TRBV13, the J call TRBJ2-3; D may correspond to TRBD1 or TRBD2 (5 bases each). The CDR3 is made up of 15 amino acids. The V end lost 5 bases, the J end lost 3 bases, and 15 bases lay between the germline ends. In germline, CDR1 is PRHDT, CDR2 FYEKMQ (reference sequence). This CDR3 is CASSRRDGLTDTQYF. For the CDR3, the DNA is TGTGCCAGCAGCCGAAGGGACGGTTTGACAGATACGCAGTATTTT.

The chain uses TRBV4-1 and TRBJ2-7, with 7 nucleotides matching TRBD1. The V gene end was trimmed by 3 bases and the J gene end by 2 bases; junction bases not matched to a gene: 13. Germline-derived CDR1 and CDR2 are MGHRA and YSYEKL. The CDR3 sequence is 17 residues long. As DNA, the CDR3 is TGCGCCAGCAGCCAGGGCGAATGGGACAGCAAGACCTACGAGCAGTACTTC. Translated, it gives CASSQGEWDSKTYEQYF.

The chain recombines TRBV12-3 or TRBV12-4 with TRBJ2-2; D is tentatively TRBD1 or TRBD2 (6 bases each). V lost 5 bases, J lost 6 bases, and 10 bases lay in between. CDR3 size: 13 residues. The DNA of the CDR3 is TGTGCCAGCAGTCCAGGGGAGGCCGGGGAGCTGTTTTTT. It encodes CASSPGEAGELFF.

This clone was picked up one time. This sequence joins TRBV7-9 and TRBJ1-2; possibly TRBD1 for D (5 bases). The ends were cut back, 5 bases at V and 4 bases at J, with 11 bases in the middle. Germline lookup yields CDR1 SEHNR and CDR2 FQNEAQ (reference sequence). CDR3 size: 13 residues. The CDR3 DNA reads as TGTGCCAGCAGCCCGGGGGGGGTCTATGGCTACACCTTC. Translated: CASSPGGVYGYTF.

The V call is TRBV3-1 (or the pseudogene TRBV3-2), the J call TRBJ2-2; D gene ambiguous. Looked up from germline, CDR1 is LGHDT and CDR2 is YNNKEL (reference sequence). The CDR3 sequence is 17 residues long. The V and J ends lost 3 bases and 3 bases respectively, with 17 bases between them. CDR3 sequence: CASSQVRQVADTGELFF. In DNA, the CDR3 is TGTGCCAGCAGCCAGGTGCGGCAAGTAGCAGACACCGGGGAGCTGTTTTTT.

The CDR3 spells CASSPRTGVSEQYF. The CDR3 nucleotides read TGCGCCAGCAGCCCAAGGACAGGGGTCTCTGAGCAGTACTTC. The chain has TRBV5-1 and TRBJ2-7; 9 nucleotides agree with TRBD1. V lost 4 bases to trimming and J lost 7 bases; unmatched junction nucleotides: 9. CDR3 length equals 14 residues. Germline V gives CDR1 SGHRS, CDR2 YFSETQ.

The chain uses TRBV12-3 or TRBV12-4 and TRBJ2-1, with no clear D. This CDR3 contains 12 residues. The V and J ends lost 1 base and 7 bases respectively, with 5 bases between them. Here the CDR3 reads CASSLGGNEQFF. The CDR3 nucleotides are TGTGCCAGCAGTTTAGGCGGTAATGAGCAGTTCTTC.

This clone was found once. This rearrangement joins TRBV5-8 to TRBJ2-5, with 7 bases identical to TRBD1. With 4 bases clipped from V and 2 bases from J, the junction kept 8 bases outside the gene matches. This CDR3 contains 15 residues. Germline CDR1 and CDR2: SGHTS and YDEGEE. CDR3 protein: CASSPLGTEQETQYF. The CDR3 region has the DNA TGTGCCAGCAGCCCCCTTGGGACAGAACAAGAGACCCAGTACTTC.

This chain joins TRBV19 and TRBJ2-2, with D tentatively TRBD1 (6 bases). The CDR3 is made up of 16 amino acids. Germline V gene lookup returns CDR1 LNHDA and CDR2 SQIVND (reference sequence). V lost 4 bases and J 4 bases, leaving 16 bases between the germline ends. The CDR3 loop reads CASSRAGAQGTGELFF. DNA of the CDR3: TGTGCCAGTAGTAGAGCAGGGGCCCAGGGCACCGGGGAGCTGTTTTTT.

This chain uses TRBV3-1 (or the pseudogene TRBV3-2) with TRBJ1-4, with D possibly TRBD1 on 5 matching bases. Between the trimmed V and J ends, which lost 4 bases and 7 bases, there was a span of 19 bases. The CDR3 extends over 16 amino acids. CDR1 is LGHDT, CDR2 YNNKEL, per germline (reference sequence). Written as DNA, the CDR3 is TGTGCCAGCAGCCTATCCTTGGGGGGAATAGGTGAAAAACTGTTTTTT. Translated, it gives CASSLSLGGIGEKLFF.

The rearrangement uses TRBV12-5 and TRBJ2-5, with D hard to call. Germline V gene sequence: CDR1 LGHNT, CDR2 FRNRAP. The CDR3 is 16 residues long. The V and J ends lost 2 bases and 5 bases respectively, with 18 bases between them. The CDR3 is CASGLSANDRTETQYF. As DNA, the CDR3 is TGTGCTAGTGGTTTGTCGGCAAACGACCGTACGGAGACCCAGTACTTC.

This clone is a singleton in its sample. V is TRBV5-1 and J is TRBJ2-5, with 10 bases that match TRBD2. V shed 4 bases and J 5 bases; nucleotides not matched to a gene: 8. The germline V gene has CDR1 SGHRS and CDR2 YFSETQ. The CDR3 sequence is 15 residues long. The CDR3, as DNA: TGCGCCAGCAGCCCGGAGCGGGGGGGCGGGGAGACCCAGTACTTC. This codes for CASSPERGGGETQYF.

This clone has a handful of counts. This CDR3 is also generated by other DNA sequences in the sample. The CDR3 region has the DNA TGCAGTGCGCCGCAGGGCGCTGAAGCTTTCTTT. Its translation is CSAPQGAEAFF. The V gene is TRBV20-1, the J gene TRBJ1-1; possibly TRBD1 for D (5 bases). Trimming removed 6 bases from V and 6 bases from J, with 11 bases in between. The CDR3 covers 11 residues. Germline CDR1 reads DFQATT; CDR2 reads SNEGSKA (reference sequence).

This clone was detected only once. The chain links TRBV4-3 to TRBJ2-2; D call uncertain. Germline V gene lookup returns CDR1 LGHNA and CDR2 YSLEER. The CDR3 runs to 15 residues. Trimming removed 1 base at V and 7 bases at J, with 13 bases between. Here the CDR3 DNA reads TGCGCCAGCAGCCAAGTGACCTCCTATAGCGGGGAGCTGTTTTTT. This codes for CASSQVTSYSGELFF.

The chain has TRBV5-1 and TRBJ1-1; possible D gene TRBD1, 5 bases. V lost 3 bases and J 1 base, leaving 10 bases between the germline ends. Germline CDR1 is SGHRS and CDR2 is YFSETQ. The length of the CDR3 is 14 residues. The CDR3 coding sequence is TGCGCCAGCAGCTCGGGGCCCTCGAACACTGAAGCTTTCTTT. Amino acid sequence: CASSSGPSNTEAFF.

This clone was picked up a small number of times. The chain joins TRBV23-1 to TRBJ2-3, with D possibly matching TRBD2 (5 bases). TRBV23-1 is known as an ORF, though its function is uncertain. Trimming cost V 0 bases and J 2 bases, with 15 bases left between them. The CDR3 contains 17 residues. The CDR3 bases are TGCGCCAGCAGTCAATCTTCGGGGTCCGAATCCACAGATACGCAGTATTTT. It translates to CASSQSSGSESTDTQYF.

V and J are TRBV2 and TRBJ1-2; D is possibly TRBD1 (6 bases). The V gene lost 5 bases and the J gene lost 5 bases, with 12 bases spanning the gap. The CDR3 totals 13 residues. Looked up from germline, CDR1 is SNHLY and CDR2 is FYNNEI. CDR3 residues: CASSSGTSYGYTF. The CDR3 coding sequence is TGTGCCAGCAGTTCCGGGACAAGTTATGGCTACACCTTC.

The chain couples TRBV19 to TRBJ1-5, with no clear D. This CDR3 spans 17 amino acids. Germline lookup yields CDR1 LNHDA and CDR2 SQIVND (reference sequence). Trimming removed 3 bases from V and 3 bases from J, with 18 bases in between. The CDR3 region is CASSISSGGMYNQPQHF. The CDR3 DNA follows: TGTGCCAGTAGTATCAGCAGCGGAGGCATGTACAATCAGCCCCAGCATTTT.

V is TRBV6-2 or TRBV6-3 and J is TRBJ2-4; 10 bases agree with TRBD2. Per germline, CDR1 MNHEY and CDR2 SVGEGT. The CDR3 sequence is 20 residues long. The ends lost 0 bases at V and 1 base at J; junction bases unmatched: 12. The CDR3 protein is CASSYSIPAGGPIAKNIQYF. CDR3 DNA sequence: TGTGCCAGCAGTTACTCGATCCCAGCGGGAGGGCCGATTGCCAAAAACATTCAGTACTTC.

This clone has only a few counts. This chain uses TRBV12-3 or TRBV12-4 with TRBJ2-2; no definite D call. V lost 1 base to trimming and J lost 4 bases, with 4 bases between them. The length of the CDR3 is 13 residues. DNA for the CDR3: TGTGCCAGCAGTTTAGGCAGCACCGGGGAGCTGTTTTTT. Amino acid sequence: CASSLGSTGELFF.

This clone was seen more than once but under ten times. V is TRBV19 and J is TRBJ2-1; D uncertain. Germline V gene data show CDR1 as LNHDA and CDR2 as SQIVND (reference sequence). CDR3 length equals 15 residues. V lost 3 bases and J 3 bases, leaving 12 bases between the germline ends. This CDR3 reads CASSIDRQNYNEQFF. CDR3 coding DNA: TGTGCCAGTAGTATTGATCGGCAGAACTACAATGAGCAGTTCTTC.

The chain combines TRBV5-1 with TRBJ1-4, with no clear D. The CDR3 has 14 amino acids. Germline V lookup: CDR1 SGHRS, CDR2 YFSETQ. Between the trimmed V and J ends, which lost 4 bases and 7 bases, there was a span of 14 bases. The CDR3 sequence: CASSPGPPGEKLFF. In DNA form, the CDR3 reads TGCGCCAGCAGCCCAGGACCCCCAGGTGAAAAACTGTTTTTT.

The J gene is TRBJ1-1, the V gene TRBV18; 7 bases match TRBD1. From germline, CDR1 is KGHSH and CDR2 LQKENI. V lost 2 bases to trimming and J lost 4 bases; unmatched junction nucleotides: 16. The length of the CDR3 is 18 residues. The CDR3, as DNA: TGTGCCAGCTCACCAGGCGCAGGGGGAGGGGGCTCGAGCACTGAAGCTTTCTTT. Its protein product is CASSPGAGGGGSSTEAFF.